The 16 T cell receptor beta chains given below trace back to one sample, sequenced in a study of T cell responses to AZD1222 COVID-19 vaccine. Produced via immunoSEQ multiplex PCR; TCRdb's table is partial and in-frame only. The sample shows 180,000 or so clones, 91% of them seen only once. The sample consisted of peripheral blood, taken 28 days after the second AZD1222 dose. The receptor source for this set is an adult who received the AZD1222 COVID-19 vaccine.

CDR3 nucleotide sequence: TGTGCCAGCAAGGGTAGAGACCGCACTAACTATGGCTACACCTTC. Residues: CASKGRDRTNYGYTF. V usage is TRBV6-5 and J usage is TRBJ1-2; D unclear. V was cut by 7 bases and J by 0 bases, with 15 bases left in between. The CDR3 loop spans 15 amino acids. Germline lookup yields CDR1 MNHEY and CDR2 SVGAGI.

The chain employs TRBV19 and TRBJ1-2; D ambiguous. Germline values: CDR1 LNHDA, CDR2 SQIVND (reference sequence). The V end was cut by 2 bases, the J end by 1 base, with 8 bases between. The CDR3 totals 14 residues. The CDR3 DNA reads TGTGCCAGTAGTATAAACGGATTTAACTATGGCTACACCTTC. It codes for CASSINGFNYGYTF.

The genes are TRBV12-3 or TRBV12-4 and TRBJ1-5; no definite D call. The CDR3 runs 11 residues. Trimming stripped 5 bases from V and 11 bases from J, with 10 bases between. The CDR3: CASSPYTTQHF. The CDR3, as DNA: TGTGCCAGCAGTCCCTACACAACCCAGCATTTT.

This clone occurred once. J is TRBJ1-1 and V is TRBV2; 7 bases line up with TRBD1. CDR1 and CDR2 (germline): SNHLY, FYNNEI. J gave up 6 bases and V 5 bases, and 9 bases lay outside the gene matches. CDR3 size: 14 residues. CDR3 residues: CASSLRGLMAEAFF. CDR3 bases: TGTGCCAGCAGTCTAAGGGGGCTAATGGCTGAAGCTTTCTTT.

This CDR3 reads CASSISLGHLYEQYF. CDR3 bases: TGTGCCAGTAGTATATCCCTTGGACACTTATACGAGCAGTACTTC. This chain links TRBV19 with TRBJ2-7, with D tentatively TRBD1 (5 bases). In germline, CDR1 is LNHDA, CDR2 SQIVND (reference sequence). V was clipped by 2 bases and J by 4 bases, with 15 bases between them. This CDR3 comprises 15 residues.

The genes are TRBV21-1 and TRBJ2-2; the table gives TRBD1 as D, unverified against the DNA. TRBV21-1 is classified as a pseudogene. This CDR3 contains 18 residues. CDR3 nucleotide sequence: TGTGCCAGCAGCAGAAGACAGGGCCCCCCTCTCAACACCGGGGAGCTGTTTTTT. This sequence encodes CASSRRQGPPLNTGELFF.

In DNA, the CDR3 is TGTGCCAGCAGCCAAGCCAGCGGGATAGAAACCGGGGAGCTGTTTTTT. It codes for CASSQASGIETGELFF. The rearrangement uses TRBV3-1 (or the pseudogene TRBV3-2) and TRBJ2-2; 7 positions agree with TRBD2. Germline values: CDR1 LGHDT, CDR2 YNNKEL (reference sequence). This CDR3 region has 16 residues. With 1 base clipped from V and 5 bases from J, the junction kept 7 bases outside the gene matches.

The chain combines TRBV10-3 with TRBJ1-1, with 8 nucleotides matching TRBD1. The V and J ends lost 10 bases and 1 base, in that order; junction bases with no gene match: 8. The germline V gene encodes CDR1 ENHRY and CDR2 SYGVKD. The CDR3 spans 14 residues. CDR3 region: CATRTGSQNTEAFF. The CDR3 coding sequence is TGTGCCACCAGGACAGGGTCCCAGAACACTGAAGCTTTCTTT.

The chain recombines TRBV2 with TRBJ1-1, with a possible D match to TRBD1 (5 bases). The V gene lost 9 bases and the J gene lost 7 bases, with 21 bases spanning the gap. Germline CDR1 SNHLY, CDR2 FYNNEI. The CDR3 has 14 residues. For the CDR3, the DNA is TGTGCCAGTCCGACGGTGAGGGGACGCGGTGAAGCTTTCTTT. It yields the protein CASPTVRGRGEAFF.

This clone was seen only a few times. The chain joins TRBV7-6 to TRBJ1-3; TRBD1 matches at 8 bases. Germline lookup yields CDR1 SGHVS and CDR2 FNYEAQ. V lost 6 bases to trimming and J lost 4 bases; unmatched junction nucleotides: 8. The CDR3 consists of 15 residues. CDR3 sequence (DNA): TGTGCCAGCAGTGATCGGACAGGGAAAGGAAACACCATATATTTT. Translated, it gives CASSDRTGKGNTIYF.

This rearrangement joins TRBV11-3 to TRBJ2-5; D is perhaps TRBD1 (6 bases). Germline V lookup: CDR1 SGHNT, CDR2 YENEEA. The CDR3 sequence is 16 residues long. Trimming pared 1 base from V and 3 bases from J, leaving 15 bases between. As DNA, the CDR3 is TGTGCCAGCAGCTTAGGGGGAGTCAGGGGAAAAGAGACCCAGTACTTC. Translation: CASSLGGVRGKETQYF.

The chain has TRBV30 and TRBJ2-3, with D perhaps matching TRBD2 (6 bases). V dropped 0 bases and J dropped 10 bases, with 8 bases sitting between them. Germline values: CDR1 GTSNPN, CDR2 SVGIG (reference sequence). The CDR3 runs to 11 residues. The CDR3 DNA follows: TGTGCCTGGAGTGTCGGGGGTGCGCAGTATTTT. Protein sequence: CAWSVGGAQYF.

The rearrangement links TRBV5-1 to TRBJ2-7; 8 bases align to TRBD2. The V gene's germline CDR1 is SGHRS and CDR2 YFSETQ. The CDR3 is 16 amino acids. The V gene end was trimmed by 4 bases and the J gene end by 3 bases; junction bases not matched to a gene: 12. The CDR3 loop reads CASSIGRTSLRYEQYF. CDR3 sequence (DNA): TGCGCCAGCAGCATTGGGAGGACTAGCCTACGCTACGAGCAGTACTTC.

This clone was observed a single time. The chain carries TRBV5-6 and TRBJ2-7; D may match TRBD1 or TRBD2 (7 bases each). CDR1 is SGHDT, CDR2 YYEEEE, per germline. V was shortened by 2 bases and J by 3 bases, with 15 bases between the two germline ends. The length of the CDR3 is 15 residues. The CDR3, as DNA: TGTGCCAGCAGCTTCCTGGGAGGGGGCAACTACGAGCAGTACTTC. This translates into CASSFLGGGNYEQYF.

The J gene is TRBJ1-2, the V gene TRBV9; D is undetermined. Germline CDR1 SGDLS, CDR2 YYNGEE. V lost 3 bases to trimming and J lost 1 base, with 4 bases between them. The CDR3 sequence is 12 residues long. CDR3: CASSANNYGYTF. CDR3 DNA sequence: TGTGCCAGCAGCGCTAATAACTATGGCTACACCTTC.

V gene TRBV2 combines with J gene TRBJ1-2, with a possible D match to TRBD1 (6 bases). The V end was cut by 7 bases, the J end by 4 bases, with 22 bases between. Germline V CDR1 and CDR2: SNHLY, FYNNEI. This CDR3 is 16 amino acids long. The DNA of the CDR3 is TGTGCCAGCATCCCGGCCTTACAGGGAAGTATCTATGGCTACACCTTC. Its translation is CASIPALQGSIYGYTF. Full variable domain (outside the CDR3, taken from reference TRBV2 and TRBJ1-2): EPEVTQTPSHQVTQMGQEVILRCVPISNHLYFYWYRQILGQKVEFLVSFYNNEISEKSEIFDDQFSVERPDGSNFTLKIRSTKLEDSAMYFCASIPALQGSIYGYTFGSGTRLTVV.